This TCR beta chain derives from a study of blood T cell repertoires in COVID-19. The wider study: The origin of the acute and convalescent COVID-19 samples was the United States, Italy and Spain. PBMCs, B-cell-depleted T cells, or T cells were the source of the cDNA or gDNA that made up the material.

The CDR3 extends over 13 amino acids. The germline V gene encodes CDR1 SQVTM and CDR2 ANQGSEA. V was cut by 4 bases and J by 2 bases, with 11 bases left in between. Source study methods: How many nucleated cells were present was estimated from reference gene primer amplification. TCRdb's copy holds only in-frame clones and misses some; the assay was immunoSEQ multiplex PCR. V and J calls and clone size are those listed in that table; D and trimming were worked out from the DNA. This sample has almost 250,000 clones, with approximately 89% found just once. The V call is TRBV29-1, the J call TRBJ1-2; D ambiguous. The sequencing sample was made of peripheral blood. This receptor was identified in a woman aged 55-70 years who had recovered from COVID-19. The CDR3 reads CSVGGAANYGYTF. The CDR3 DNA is TGCAGCGTTGGCGGAGCGGCGAACTATGGCTACACCTTC.